A single sample is the source of the 15 T cell receptor beta chains below, sequenced in a study. TCRdb ran MiXCR on the RT-PCR reads and lists one entry per CDR3 protein. Of 650,000 to 800,000 distinct CDR3 sequences in the sample, over 12% are singletons; the top ten hold 3% to 4.5%. The sequenced sample consisted of memory CD4+ T cells from blood. The receptors here all came from a female donor in good health, serving as a healthy control.

Only a few counts were recorded for this clonotype. The chain uses TRBV7-9 and TRBJ1-4; a possible D gene is TRBD1 (5 bases). CDR3 size: 17 residues. V was pared by 2 bases and J by 2 bases, with 15 bases between. Germline assignment: CDR1 SEHNR and CDR2 FQNEAQ (reference sequence). CDR3 sequence: CASSLRDLQVTNEKLFF. CDR3 in DNA: TGTGCCAGCAGCTTACGAGACCTACAGGTTACTAATGAAAAACTGTTTTTT.

This clonotype was observed at least ten times. CDR3 sequence (DNA): TGTGCCAGCAGCTTATTCGCCCAGGACACTGAAGCTTTCTTT. It specifies CASSLFAQDTEAFF. The V call is TRBV7-9, the J call TRBJ1-1; D unclear. The V end was cut by 2 bases, the J end by 3 bases, with 10 bases between. CDR1 and CDR2 from the germline V gene are SEHNR and FQNEAQ (reference sequence). This CDR3 spans 14 amino acids.

This clonotype has only a few counts. This sequence joins TRBV7-9 and TRBJ1-1, with no clear D. This CDR3 is 12 amino acids long. Germline V gene lookup returns CDR1 SEHNR and CDR2 FQNEAQ (reference sequence). V shed 6 bases and J shed 1 base, with 6 bases lying between them. DNA for the CDR3: TGTGCCAGCAGAGACACGAACACTGAAGCTTTCTTT. Translated, it gives CASRDTNTEAFF.

This clonotype was counted at least ten times. The V gene is TRBV29-1, the J gene TRBJ1-1; the D is unclear. The CDR3 has 14 residues. The germline V gene has CDR1 SQVTM and CDR2 ANQGSEA. Trimming took 6 bases from V and 2 from J, leaving 16 bases between them. CDR3 bases: TGCAGCGTCACCGGCGGGGTGGGAAACACTGAAGCTTTCTTT. Translated: CSVTGGVGNTEAFF.

The sample holds a few counts of this clonotype. V is TRBV7-2 and J is TRBJ1-1, with 7 bases that match TRBD1. V dropped 3 bases and J dropped 5; count of bases not matched to a gene: 6. The CDR3 extends over 14 amino acids. CDR1 and CDR2 (germline): SGHTA, FQGNSA. CDR3 sequence: CASSLTTGATEAFF. The DNA for the CDR3 is TGTGCCAGCAGCTTGACAACAGGGGCTACTGAAGCTTTCTTT.

This chain joins TRBV10-3 and TRBJ2-3, with D tentatively TRBD2 (5 bases). This CDR3 comprises 13 residues. Trimming pared 3 bases from V and 2 bases from J, leaving 6 bases between. Germline assignment: CDR1 ENHRY and CDR2 SYGVKD. The CDR3 loop is CAISDGDTDTQYF. The CDR3 nucleotides read TGTGCCATCAGTGACGGGGACACAGATACGCAGTATTTT.

The V and J genes are TRBV10-2 and TRBJ2-7, with D perhaps given as TRBD1 or TRBD2 (5 bases each). Looked up from germline, CDR1 is WSHSY and CDR2 is SAAADI. Trimming pared 4 bases from V and 4 bases from J, leaving 14 bases between. CDR3 length equals 14 residues. The CDR3 reads CASSARDPAYEQYF. The DNA of the CDR3 is TGCGCCAGCAGTGCCCGGGACCCCGCATACGAGCAGTACTTC.

This clonotype was seen at least ten times. CDR3 protein: CAIQDRGDSEAFF. The CDR3 nucleotides are TGTGCCATCCAGGACAGGGGGGATTCTGAAGCTTTCTTT. The chain carries TRBV10-3 and TRBJ1-1; the match to TRBD1 covers 10 bases. The V gene's germline CDR1 is ENHRY and CDR2 SYGVKD. This CDR3 contains 13 residues. The J segment lost 6 bases and the V segment lost 8 bases, leaving 6 bases of the junction unmatched.

This clonotype appeared many times. The chain combines TRBV18 with TRBJ2-7; 9 nucleotides align to TRBD2. J lost 7 bases, V lost 6 bases, and 13 bases had no gene match. Germline-derived CDR1 and CDR2 are KGHSH and LQKENI. The CDR3 length is 15 residues. The CDR3 loop is CASSPRAGGSNEQYF. In DNA, the CDR3 is TGTGCCAGCTCCCCGAGGGCGGGAGGGTCGAATGAGCAGTACTTC.

In this sample, this clonotype turned up a few times. J is TRBJ2-7 and V is TRBV11-2; D uncertain. The V end lost 5 bases, the J end lost 5 bases, and 13 bases lay between the germline ends. The germline V gene encodes CDR1 SGHAT and CDR2 FQNNGV. This CDR3 contains 13 residues. This CDR3 is CASSAGQFHEQYF. The DNA for the CDR3 is TGTGCCAGCAGCGCCGGCCAGTTCCACGAGCAGTACTTC.

This rearrangement joins TRBV30 to TRBJ2-2; 8 bases are shared with TRBD1. CDR1 GTSNPN and CDR2 SVGIG come from the germline V gene (reference sequence). The CDR3 spans 14 residues. The trim removed 4 bases at V and 5 bases at J, leaving 6 bases unmatched. The chain's CDR3 is CAWNRDRWTGELFF. The CDR3 DNA sequence: TGTGCCTGGAACAGGGACAGGTGGACCGGGGAGCTGTTTTTT. Full variable domain (remainder filled in from reference TRBV30 and TRBJ2-2): SQTIHQWPATLVQPVGSPLSLECTVEGTSNPNLYWYRQAAGRGLQLLFYSVGIGQISSEVPQNLSASRPQDRQFILSSKKLLLSDSGFYLCAWNRDRWTGELFFGEGSRLTVL.

There are many counts of this clonotype. The chain couples TRBV7-2 to TRBJ1-5; 7 bases are shared with TRBD1. The CDR3 has 14 amino acids. Per germline, CDR1 SGHTA and CDR2 FQGNSA. The V segment lost 3 bases and the J segment 4 bases; nucleotides outside the gene matches: 3. CDR3 residues: CASSLGQKNQPQHF. The CDR3 bases are TGTGCCAGCAGCTTGGGACAGAAGAATCAGCCCCAGCATTTT.

This clonotype was counted once. A much larger clonotype is one base distant, so this may be a read error. The CDR3 reads CSAKRAGTGVINTEAFF. As DNA, the CDR3 is TGCAGTGCTAAAAGGGCCGGGACAGGGGTCATCAACACTGAAGCTTTCTTT. The chain couples TRBV20-1 to TRBJ1-1, with 10 nucleotides matching TRBD1. Germline trimming cut 4 bases from V and 2 bases from J; bases unmatched to any gene: 13. This CDR3 contains 17 residues. Germline-derived CDR1 and CDR2 are DFQATT and SNEGSKA (reference sequence).

This clonotype was observed many times. The V call is TRBV20-1, the J call TRBJ2-3; no reliable D call. Deletions cut 5 bases from V and 5 bases from J, with 8 bases between. The CDR3 contains 11 residues. The germline gives CDR1 DFQATT, CDR2 SNEGSKA (reference sequence). Written as DNA, the CDR3 is TGCAGTGCTGGGCTGGTAGATACGCAGTATTTT. It translates to CSAGLVDTQYF.

The rearrangement links TRBV9 to TRBJ2-3; D remains ambiguous. This CDR3 is built from 13 residues. From germline, CDR1 is SGDLS and CDR2 YYNGEE. Trimming took 4 bases from V and 2 from J, leaving 8 bases between them. The CDR3: CASSTYHTDTQYF. The CDR3 nucleotides are TGTGCCAGCAGCACCTACCACACAGATACGCAGTATTTT.